This is a list of T cell receptor beta chains from one sample in a study of blood T cell repertoires in COVID-19. Profiling relied on immunoSEQ multiplex PCR, and the TCRdb table lists in-frame clones only, not all of them. The sample holds some 110,000 clones; over 75% are singletons and the top ten take 5% to 6.5%. The sequencing input was peripheral blood. The source of these receptors is a human donor in a cohort sampled during active COVID-19. Each CDR3 is given with its conserved first and last residue. D genes are given only for firm matches. The size entry is marked missing in some rows and otherwise reads once, few, many or a size class.

v_gene	j_gene	abundance	d_gene	CDR3aa	CDR3nt
TRBV5-6	TRBJ2-3	NA	NA	CASSYRTEDTQYF	TGTGCCAGCAGCTACCGGACAGAAGATACGCAGTATTTT
TRBV15	TRBJ2-3	NA	TRBD2	CATAQREVPDTQYF	TGTGCCACCGCCCAGCGGGAGGTTCCAGATACGCAGTATTTT
TRBV5-4	TRBJ2-5	NA	NA	CASSNSLERQETQYF	TGTGCCAGCAGCAACTCGTTGGAGAGACAAGAGACCCAGTACTTC
TRBV6-5	TRBJ2-3	NA	NA	CATASSGVQDTQYF	TGTGCCACCGCATCTTCCGGGGTCCAAGATACGCAGTATTTT
TRBV9	TRBJ1-4	NA	NA	CASSAGRTLDEKLFF	TGTGCCAGCAGCGCAGGACGGACACTTGATGAAAAACTGTTTTTT
TRBV7-8	TRBJ2-5	NA	NA	CASSLAERQETQYF	TGTGCCAGCAGCTTGGCAGAGAGGCAAGAGACCCAGTACTTC
TRBV2	TRBJ1-5	NA	TRBD1	CASSTTGGITYSNQPQHF	TGTGCCAGCTCCACGACAGGGGGAATCACCTATAGCAATCAGCCCCAGCATTTT
TRBV5-4	TRBJ1-2	NA	TRBD1	CASSLANRRGFDYGYTF	TGTGCCAGCAGCTTGGCCAACCGCAGGGGGTTCGACTATGGCTACACCTTC
TRBV28	TRBJ2-1	NA	TRBD2	CALGGTSGSHQQFF	TGTGCCCTAGGCGGAACTAGCGGGAGCCATCAGCAGTTCTTC
TRBV5-1	TRBJ2-7	once	NA	CASSLFGGVYEQYF	TGCGCCAGCAGCTTGTTCGGAGGGGTCTACGAGCAGTACTTC
TRBV4-1	TRBJ2-7	once	TRBD1	CASSQVPGQGTYEQYF	TGCGCCAGCAGCCAAGTCCCGGGACAGGGGACCTACGAGCAGTACTTC
TRBV5-6	TRBJ2-1	once	NA	CASLTYSSYNEQFF	TGTGCCAGCTTGACATATTCCTCCTACAATGAGCAGTTCTTC
TRBV18	TRBJ1-5	NA	TRBD1	CASSPQGGGQPQHF	TGTGCCAGCTCGCCCCAGGGGGGTGGGCAGCCCCAGCATTTT
TRBV5-4	TRBJ2-5	few	TRBD2	CASSWRLAAWGTQYF	TGTGCCAGCAGCTGGCGACTAGCGGCATGGGGGACCCAGTACTTC
TRBV19	TRBJ2-2	NA	NA	CASSISGARSTGELFF	TGTGCCAGTAGTATTTCAGGGGCGCGGAGCACCGGGGAGCTGTTTTTT
TRBV2	TRBJ2-1	NA	TRBD2	CASTPETSGISEQFF	TGTGCCAGCACCCCCGAGACTAGCGGGATTAGTGAGCAGTTCTTC